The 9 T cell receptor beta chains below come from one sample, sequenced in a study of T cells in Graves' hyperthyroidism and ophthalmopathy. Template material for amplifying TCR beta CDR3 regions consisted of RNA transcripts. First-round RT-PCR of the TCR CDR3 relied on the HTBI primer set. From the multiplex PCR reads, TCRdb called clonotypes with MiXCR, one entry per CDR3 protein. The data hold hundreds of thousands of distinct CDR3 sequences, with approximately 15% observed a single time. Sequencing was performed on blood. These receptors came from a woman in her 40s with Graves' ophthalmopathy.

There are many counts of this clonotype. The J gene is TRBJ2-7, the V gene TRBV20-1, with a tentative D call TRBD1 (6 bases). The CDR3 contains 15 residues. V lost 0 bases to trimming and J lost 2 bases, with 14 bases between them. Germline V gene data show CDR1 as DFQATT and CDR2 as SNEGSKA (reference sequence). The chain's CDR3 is CSARDQQGSPYEQYF. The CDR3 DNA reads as TGCAGTGCTAGAGATCAGCAGGGGAGCCCCTACGAGCAGTACTTC.

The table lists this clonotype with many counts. The CDR3: CASSQDWRFQETQYF. CDR3 in DNA: TGCGCCAGCAGCCAAGATTGGCGGTTCCAAGAGACCCAGTACTTC. The gene calls are TRBV4-3 and TRBJ2-5; no reliable D call. V was cut by 0 bases and J by 1 base, with 9 bases left in between. Germline lookup yields CDR1 LGHNA and CDR2 YSLEER. The length of the CDR3 is 15 residues.

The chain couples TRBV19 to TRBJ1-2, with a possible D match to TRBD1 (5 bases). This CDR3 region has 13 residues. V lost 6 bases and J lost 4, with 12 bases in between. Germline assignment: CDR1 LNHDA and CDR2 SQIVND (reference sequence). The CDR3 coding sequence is TGTGCCAGTAGGGCGGGGGGGTTCTATGGCTACACCTTC. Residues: CASRAGGFYGYTF.

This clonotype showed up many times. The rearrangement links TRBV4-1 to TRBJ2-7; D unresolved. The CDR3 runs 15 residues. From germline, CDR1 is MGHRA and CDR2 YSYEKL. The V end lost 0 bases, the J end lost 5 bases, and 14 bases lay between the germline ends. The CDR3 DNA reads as TGCGCCAGCAGCCAAGACGAGGAGAGTTCGCACGAGCAGTACTTC. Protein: CASSQDEESSHEQYF.

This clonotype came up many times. CDR3 in DNA: TGTGCCAGCAGTGCCCCGAGCGACGAGCAGTACTTC. This gives the protein CASSAPSDEQYF. This sequence joins TRBV27 and TRBJ2-7; D is unclear. The CDR3 is made up of 12 amino acids. Between the trimmed V and J ends, which lost 5 bases and 5 bases, there was a span of 10 bases. Germline V gene data show CDR1 as MNHEY and CDR2 as SMNVEV (reference sequence).

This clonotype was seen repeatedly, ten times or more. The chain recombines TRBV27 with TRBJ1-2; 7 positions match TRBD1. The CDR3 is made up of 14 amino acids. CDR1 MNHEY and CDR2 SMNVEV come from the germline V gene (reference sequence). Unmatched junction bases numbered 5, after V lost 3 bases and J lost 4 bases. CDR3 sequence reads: CASSFGGQVYGYTF. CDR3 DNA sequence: TGTGCCAGCAGTTTCGGAGGACAGGTCTATGGCTACACCTTC.

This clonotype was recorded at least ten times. CDR3 DNA: TGCAGTGCTAGAGGGGGGGGGAACACTGAAGCTTTCTTT. It codes for CSARGGGNTEAFF. The chain employs TRBV20-1 and TRBJ1-1; TRBD1 might be the D (5 bases). This CDR3 comprises 13 residues. V was shortened by 1 base and J by 1 base, with 7 bases between the two germline ends. The germline V gene has CDR1 DFQATT and CDR2 SNEGSKA (reference sequence).

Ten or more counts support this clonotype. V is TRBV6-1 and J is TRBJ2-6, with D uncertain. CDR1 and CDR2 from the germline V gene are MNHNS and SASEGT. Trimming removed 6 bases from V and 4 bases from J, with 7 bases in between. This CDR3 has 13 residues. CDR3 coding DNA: TGTGCCAGCAGGATAGTCGGGGCCAACGTCCTGACTTTC. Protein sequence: CASRIVGANVLTF.

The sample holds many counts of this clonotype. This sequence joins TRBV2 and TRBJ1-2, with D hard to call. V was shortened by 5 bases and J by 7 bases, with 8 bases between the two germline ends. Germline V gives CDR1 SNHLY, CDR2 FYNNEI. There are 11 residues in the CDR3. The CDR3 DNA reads TGTGCCAGCAGTCTCCTAGCTGGCTACACCTTC. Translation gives CASSLLAGYTF.